This TCR beta chain was sequenced during a study of blood T cells in healthy people across ages (dated by TCRdb to between 2015 and 2016). About the full investigation: Template switching captured roughly one uniquely barcoded TCR beta cDNA molecule per two T cells in model experiments. Using deep sequencing normalized with unique cDNA molecular identifiers, the study measured how TCR beta repertoire diversity changes with age. Four age groups were formed from the donors: young (average 16 years), middle-aged (roughly 38), aged (about 68) and long-lived (around 80). To avoid experimental bias, donors of different ages were spread randomly across the sequencing lanes. For two donors (one aged 18 to 30 and one aged 80 or older), the study analyzed two additional independent replicas of 1 million unique cDNA reads from the same blood draw. The full study reports these points: Total diversity estimates from one million sequenced T cells were considered lower bounds and underestimates. Since profiling was done on bulk unsorted PBMCs, naive and antigen-experienced compartments could not be conclusively compared. The CMV infection status of donors was not known, potentially confounding age-related changes in expanded clonotypes. As age increased, observed TCR beta diversity per million T cells dropped in a roughly linear way, and a significant reduction was already evident by age 40. Observed TCR beta diversity correlated strongly with the percentage of naive T cells measured by flow cytometry. Compared with the aged group, the long-lived group had more naive CD4+ T cells, fewer expanded clones and increased TCR diversity, a pattern suggesting age selection.

Donors were a few dozen systemically healthy Caucasian individuals from Russia aged roughly 6 to 95 years. Approximately 10 milliliters of peripheral blood were collected from each donor into EDTA-treated Vacutainer tubes. Ficoll-Paque density-gradient centrifugation was used to isolate PBMCs, with at least 6.5 million per sample. Total RNA, at least 5 micrograms per sample, was extracted from PBMCs with Trizol reagent. For every donor, flow cytometry on a PBMC aliquot measured the percentage of naive CD45RAhigh/CD27high T cells. Library method: 5' RACE. Data came from an Illumina HiSeq 2500. The second PCR ran for roughly 7 to 12 cycles and used a J-beta primer mix along with a sample-barcoded 5' primer. Each TCR beta cDNA molecule received a unique molecular identifier from a template-switch 5' adaptor carrying 12 random nucleotides. Each sample yielded at least 2.5 million CDR3-containing paired-end reads. All of the RNA was converted into first-strand cDNA using the Mint cDNA synthesis kit, with a TRBC-specific oligonucleotide serving as the primer. Following uracil-DNA glycosylase treatment, a first 18-cycle PCR with universal primers M1SS and BC2_uni_R was performed on all cDNA. The published analysis was carried out like this. For normalization, 1 million high-quality reads were randomly selected from each sample, with every read carrying a distinct molecular identifier. Instead of being binned into consensus sequences, reads that shared molecular identifiers were thrown out. MiTCR, with a Q25 quality threshold and the strictest error-elimination algorithm, was used for CDR3 identification, clonotype clustering and error correction. A nonparametric unseen species model with Euler transformation was used to estimate a lower bound on total TCR beta diversity. TCRdb's own reprocessing of the public reads used fastp at Q25 and MiXCR and kept productive beta chains. Here each entry gathers all rows of one CDR3 protein and keeps the most common genes and DNA. V and J calls and clone size were set by TCRdb, not the authors. This sample has about 1,500,000 distinct CDR3 sequences in its table, and 42% of those were observed once. The ten largest clones add up to roughly 8.2% of the sample.

Note on this clonotype: Its specific antigen is unknown. No base qualities exist here, and no much larger clone lies one base off it.

The TCR originated in a woman aged 18-30 years in good health. The sequenced sample was blood.

The CDR3 loop reads CASSQGGAGDSYEQYF. Here is the DNA: TGCGCCAGCAGCCAAGGAGGGGCAGGGGACTCCTACGAGCAGTACTTC. The rearranged segments are TRBV4-1 and TRBJ2-7; a weak D assignment points to TRBD1 (6 bases agree). The CDR3 spans 16 residues, from the cysteine through the phenylalanine. Of the read, only the CDR3 DNA is kept; its 48 bases are in frame from base 1. V is pared back by 1 base and J by 0 bases, with 13 bases lying between the germline termini. The germline V gene yields MGHRA for CDR1 and YSYEKL for CDR2.